This TCR beta chain emerged from a study of shared clonotypes between healthy human individuals. CDR3 size: 16 residues. Germline CDR1 reads GTSNPN; CDR2 reads SVGIG (reference sequence). V trimming: 7 bases; J trimming: 0 bases; junction bases outside the gene matches: 11. Profiled with immunoSEQ multiplex PCR; TCRdb holds only in-frame clones, not every one. The data contain some 2,000,000 clones, roughly 96% of them singletons. The sample taken for sequencing was naive CD4+ T cells sorted from blood. The subset: CD45RA+ positively selected. The TCR comes from a man aged 18 to 35 in good health. The J gene is TRBJ1-4, the V gene TRBV30, with 7 nucleotides matching TRBD1. CDR3: CAFTGKGAATNEKLFF. The CDR3 coding sequence is TGTGCCTTCACAGGGAAGGGGGCCGCAACTAATGAAAAACTGTTTTTT.